A single sample gave rise to the 9 T cell receptor beta chains below, sequenced in a study of control samples from healthy donors and cancer patients. The method was immunoSEQ multiplex PCR; TCRdb's version includes in-frame clones alone and lacks a portion of them. Of 95,000 to 150,000 clones in the sample, approximately 84% are singletons; the top ten hold around 2%. The sample taken for sequencing was blood. These receptors were collected from a man between 18 and 35 years old in good health.

This clone was counted many times. V gene TRBV6-2 or TRBV6-3 combines with J gene TRBJ1-5; D remains unclear. The CDR3 runs to 14 residues. V was shortened by 6 bases and J by 0 bases, with 9 bases between the two germline ends. Germline lookup yields CDR1 MNHEY and CDR2 SVGEGT. This chain's CDR3 is CASSPRISNQPQHF. The DNA for the CDR3 is TGTGCCAGCAGCCCCCGGATTAGCAATCAGCCCCAGCATTTT.

The chain combines TRBV9 with TRBJ2-5; TRBD1 matches 8 bases. The trim removed 4 bases at V and 4 bases at J, leaving 21 bases unmatched. The CDR3 is made up of 19 amino acids. Germline CDR1 reads SGDLS; CDR2 reads YYNGEE. The CDR3 coding sequence is TGTGCCAGCAGCCCCCGCTCCTCCGGTGTTGCAGGGGGCGTAGAGACCCAGTACTTC. Protein: CASSPRSSGVAGGVETQYF.

This clone appeared once. The rearrangement links TRBV7-9 to TRBJ1-5; no firm D call. The germline CDR1 and CDR2 sequences are SEHNR and FQNEAQ (reference sequence). With 4 bases removed from V and 4 bases from J, the gap between germline ends came to 8 bases. The CDR3 consists of 13 residues. CDR3 protein: CASSSGLNQPQHF. The CDR3 region has the DNA TGTGCCAGCAGCTCTGGTTTGAATCAGCCCCAGCATTTT.

The chain recombines TRBV5-1 with TRBJ2-7, with no clear D. Trimming took 4 bases from V and 5 from J, leaving 16 bases between them. This CDR3 has 14 residues. CDR1 is SGHRS and CDR2 is YFSETQ in the germline V gene. The CDR3 spells CASSVTGSVHEQYF. CDR3 nucleotides: TGCGCCAGCAGCGTTACGGGCTCCGTCCACGAGCAGTACTTC.

The chain employs TRBV27 and TRBJ2-2, with 11 bases fitting TRBD2. The CDR3 length is 19 residues. V lost 2 bases and J lost 3; bases outside the gene matches: 11. Germline V gives CDR1 MNHEY, CDR2 SMNVEV (reference sequence). The CDR3 is CASSLVASGRIRDTGELFF. CDR3 coding DNA: TGTGCCAGCAGTTTAGTGGCTAGCGGGAGGATCAGGGACACCGGGGAGCTGTTTTTT.

The rearrangement links TRBV5-8 to TRBJ1-4; tentative D call: TRBD1 (6 bases). The CDR3 is 15 amino acids. The germline CDR1 and CDR2 sequences are SGHTS and YDEGEE. The germline V and J ends were trimmed by 4 bases and 3 bases, with 13 bases remaining between them. As DNA, the CDR3 is TGTGCCAGCAGCCAAAGGACAGCTCCTAATGAAAAACTGTTTTTT. Protein product: CASSQRTAPNEKLFF.

This clone appeared a single time. The V and J genes are TRBV6-5 and TRBJ2-3, with TRBD2 identical over 12 bases. This CDR3 contains 15 residues. J was trimmed by 6 bases and V by 8 bases; bases with no gene match: 9. The germline V gene has CDR1 MNHEY and CDR2 SVGAGI. In DNA, the CDR3 is TGTGCCAGCGCCCCGACTAGCGGGAGTCTGGATACGCAGTATTTT. This sequence encodes CASAPTSGSLDTQYF.

The V call is TRBV6-6, the J call TRBJ1-4; 7 nucleotides align to TRBD1. The V gene's germline CDR1 is MNHNY and CDR2 SVGAGI (reference sequence). This CDR3 comprises 15 residues. V dropped 5 bases and J dropped 0; count of bases not matched to a gene: 3. The CDR3 reads CASSRDRSTNEKLFF. CDR3 sequence (DNA): TGTGCCAGCAGTCGGGACAGATCAACTAATGAAAAACTGTTTTTT.

The V and J genes are TRBV28 and TRBJ2-2; 7 bases map to TRBD2. Germline loops: CDR1 MDHEN, CDR2 SYDVKM. The trim removed 7 bases at V and 4 bases at J, leaving 12 bases unmatched. CDR3 length: 16 residues. The CDR3 region is CASIRSAGQGTGELFF. The DNA of the CDR3 is TGTGCCAGCATACGCTCAGCGGGGCAGGGCACCGGGGAGCTGTTTTTT. Filled out from reference TRBV28 and TRBJ2-2, the complete variable domain reads DVKVTQSSRYLVKRTGEKVFLECVQDMDHENMFWYRQDPGLGLRLIYFSYDVKMKEKGDIPEGYSVSREKKERFSLILESASTNQTSMYLCASIRSAGQGTGELFFGEGSRLTVL.